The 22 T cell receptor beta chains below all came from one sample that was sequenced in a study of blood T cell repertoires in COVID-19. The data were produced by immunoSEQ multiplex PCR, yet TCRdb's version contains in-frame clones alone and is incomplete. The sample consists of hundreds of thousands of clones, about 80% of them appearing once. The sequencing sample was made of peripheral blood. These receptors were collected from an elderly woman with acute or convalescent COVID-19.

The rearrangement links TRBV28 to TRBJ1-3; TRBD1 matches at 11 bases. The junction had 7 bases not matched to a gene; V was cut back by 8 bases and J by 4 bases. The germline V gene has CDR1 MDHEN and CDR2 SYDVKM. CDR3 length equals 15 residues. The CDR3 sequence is CASLGQGAGGNTIYF. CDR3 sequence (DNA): TGTGCCAGCCTCGGACAGGGGGCGGGAGGAAACACCATATATTTT. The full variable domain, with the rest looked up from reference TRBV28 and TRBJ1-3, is DVKVTQSSRYLVKRTGEKVFLECVQDMDHENMFWYRQDPGLGLRLIYFSYDVKMKEKGDIPEGYSVSREKKERFSLILESASTNQTSMYLCASLGQGAGGNTIYFGEGSWLTVV.

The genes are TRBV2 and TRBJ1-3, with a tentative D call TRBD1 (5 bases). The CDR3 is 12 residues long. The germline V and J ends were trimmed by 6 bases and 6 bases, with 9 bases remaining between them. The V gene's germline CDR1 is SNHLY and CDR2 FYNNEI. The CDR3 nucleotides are TGTGCCAGCAGCCTGACAGTAAACACCATATATTTT. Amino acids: CASSLTVNTIYF.

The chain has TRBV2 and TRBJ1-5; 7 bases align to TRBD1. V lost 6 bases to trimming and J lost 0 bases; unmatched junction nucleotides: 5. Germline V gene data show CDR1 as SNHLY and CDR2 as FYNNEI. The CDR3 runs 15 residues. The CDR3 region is CASRGGQYSNQPQHF. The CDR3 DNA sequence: TGTGCCAGCAGGGGGGGACAGTATAGCAATCAGCCCCAGCATTTT.

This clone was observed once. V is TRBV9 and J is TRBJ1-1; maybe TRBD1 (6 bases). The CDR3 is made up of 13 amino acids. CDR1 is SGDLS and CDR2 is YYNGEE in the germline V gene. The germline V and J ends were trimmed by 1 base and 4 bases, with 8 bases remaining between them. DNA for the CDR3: TGTGCCAGCAGCGTAAACAGGGCCACTGAAGCTTTCTTT. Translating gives CASSVNRATEAFF.

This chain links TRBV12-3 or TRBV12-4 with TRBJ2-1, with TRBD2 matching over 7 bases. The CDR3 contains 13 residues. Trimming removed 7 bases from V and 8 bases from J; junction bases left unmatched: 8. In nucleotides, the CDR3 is TGTGCCAGCACCCGGGACTACTCCTATGAGCAGTTCTTC. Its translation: CASTRDYSYEQFF.

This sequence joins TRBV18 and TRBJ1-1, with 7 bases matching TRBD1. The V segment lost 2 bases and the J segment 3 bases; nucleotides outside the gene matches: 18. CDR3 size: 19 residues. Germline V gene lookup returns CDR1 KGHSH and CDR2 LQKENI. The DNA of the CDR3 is TGTGCCAGCTCACCAATAGCGGACAGGCCCGGGTCGGGGGACACTGAAGCTTTCTTT. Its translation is CASSPIADRPGSGDTEAFF.

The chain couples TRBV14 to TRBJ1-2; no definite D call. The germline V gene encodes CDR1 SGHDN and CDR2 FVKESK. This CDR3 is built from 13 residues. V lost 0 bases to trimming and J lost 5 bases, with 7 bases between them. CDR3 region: CASSQDRVYGYTF. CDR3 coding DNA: TGTGCCAGCAGCCAAGATCGGGTTTATGGCTACACCTTC. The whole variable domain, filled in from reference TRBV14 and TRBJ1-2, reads EAGVTQFPSHSVIEKGQTVTLRCDPISGHDNLYWYRRVMGKEIKFLLHFVKESKQDESGMPNNRFLAERTGGTYSTLKVQPAELEDSGVYFCASSQDRVYGYTFGSGTRLTVV.

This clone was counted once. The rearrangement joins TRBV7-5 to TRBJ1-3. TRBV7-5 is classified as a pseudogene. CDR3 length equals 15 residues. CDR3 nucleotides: TGTGCCAGAAGCTTAGCGGGGGTCTCTGGAAACACCATATATTTT. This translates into CARSLAGVSGNTIYF.

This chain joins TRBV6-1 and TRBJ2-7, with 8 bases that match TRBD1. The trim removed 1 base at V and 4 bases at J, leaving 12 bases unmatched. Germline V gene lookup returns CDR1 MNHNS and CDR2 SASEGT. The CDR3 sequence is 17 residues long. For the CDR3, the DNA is TGTGCCAGCAGTGAAGGTCTGGCCCGGGACAGGTGGTACGAGCAGTACTTC. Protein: CASSEGLARDRWYEQYF.

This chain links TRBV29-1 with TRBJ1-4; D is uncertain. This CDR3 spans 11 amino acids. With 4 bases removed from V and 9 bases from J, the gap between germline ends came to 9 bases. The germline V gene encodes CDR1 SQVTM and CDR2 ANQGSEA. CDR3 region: CSVAEPQKLFF. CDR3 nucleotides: TGCAGCGTTGCCGAGCCCCAAAAACTGTTTTTT.

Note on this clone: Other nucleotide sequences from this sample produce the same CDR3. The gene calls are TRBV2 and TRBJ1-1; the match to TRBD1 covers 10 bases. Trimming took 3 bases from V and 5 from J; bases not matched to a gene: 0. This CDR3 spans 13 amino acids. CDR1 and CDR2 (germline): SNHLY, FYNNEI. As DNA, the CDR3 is TGTGCCAGCAGTGAGGACAGGGGGACTGAAGCTTTCTTT. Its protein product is CASSEDRGTEAFF.

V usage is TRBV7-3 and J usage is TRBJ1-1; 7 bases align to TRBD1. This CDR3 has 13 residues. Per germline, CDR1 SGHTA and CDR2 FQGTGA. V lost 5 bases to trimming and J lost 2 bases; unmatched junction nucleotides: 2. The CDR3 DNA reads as TGTGCCAGCAGCCCAGGGGGAAACACTGAAGCTTTCTTT. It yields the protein CASSPGGNTEAFF.

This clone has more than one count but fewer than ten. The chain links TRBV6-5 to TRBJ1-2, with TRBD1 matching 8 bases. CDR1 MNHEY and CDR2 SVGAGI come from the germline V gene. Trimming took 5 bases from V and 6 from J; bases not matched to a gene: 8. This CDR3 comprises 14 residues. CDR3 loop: CASSLPGGTNGYTF. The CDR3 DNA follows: TGTGCCAGCAGTCTTCCAGGGGGCACCAATGGCTACACCTTC.

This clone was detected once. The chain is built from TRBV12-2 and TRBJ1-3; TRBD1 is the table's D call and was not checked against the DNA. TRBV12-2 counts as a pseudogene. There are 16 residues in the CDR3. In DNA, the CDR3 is TGTGCAAGTCGCTTCAAAACAGGAGCCCCTGGAAACACCATATATTTT. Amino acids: CASRFKTGAPGNTIYF.

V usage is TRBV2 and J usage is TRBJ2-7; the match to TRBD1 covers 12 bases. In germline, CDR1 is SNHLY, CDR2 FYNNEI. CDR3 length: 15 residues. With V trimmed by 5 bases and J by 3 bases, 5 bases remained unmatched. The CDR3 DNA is TGTGCCAGCAGTCCCGGGACAGGGGGCGGCTACGAGCAGTACTTC. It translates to CASSPGTGGGYEQYF.

The CDR3 loop is CASTRQGNTIYF. In DNA, the CDR3 is TGTGCCAGCACCCGCCAGGGAAACACCATATATTTT. The chain uses TRBV6-6 and TRBJ1-3, with D uncertain. In germline, CDR1 is MNHNY, CDR2 SVGAGI (reference sequence). The CDR3 spans 12 residues. Trimming stripped 7 bases from V and 4 bases from J, with 8 bases between.

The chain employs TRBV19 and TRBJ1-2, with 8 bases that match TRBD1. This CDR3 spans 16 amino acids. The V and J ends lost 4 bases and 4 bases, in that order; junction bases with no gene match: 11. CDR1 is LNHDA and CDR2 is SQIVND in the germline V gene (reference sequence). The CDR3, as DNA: TGTGCCAGTAGTACGAGCGGGACAGGCTTTTCCTATGGCTACACCTTC. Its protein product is CASSTSGTGFSYGYTF.

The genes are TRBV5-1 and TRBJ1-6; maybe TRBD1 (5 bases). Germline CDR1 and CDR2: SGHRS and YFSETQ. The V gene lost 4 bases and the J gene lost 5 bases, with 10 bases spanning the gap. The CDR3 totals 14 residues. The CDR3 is CASSLGGNNSPLHF. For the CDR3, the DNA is TGCGCCAGCAGCCTCGGGGGAAATAATTCACCCCTCCACTTT.

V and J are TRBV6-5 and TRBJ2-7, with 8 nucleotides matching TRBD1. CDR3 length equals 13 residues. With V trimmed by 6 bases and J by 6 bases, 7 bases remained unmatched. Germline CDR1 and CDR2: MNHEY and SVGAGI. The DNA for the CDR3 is TGTGCCAGCAGCAGGCCCGGACAGGGCGAGCAGTACTTC. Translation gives CASSRPGQGEQYF.

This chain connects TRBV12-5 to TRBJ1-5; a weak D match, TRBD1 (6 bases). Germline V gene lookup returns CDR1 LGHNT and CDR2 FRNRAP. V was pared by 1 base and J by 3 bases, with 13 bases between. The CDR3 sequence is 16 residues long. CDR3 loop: CASGLAGEWVNQPQHF. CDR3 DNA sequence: TGTGCTAGTGGTTTGGCAGGGGAGTGGGTCAATCAGCCCCAGCATTTT. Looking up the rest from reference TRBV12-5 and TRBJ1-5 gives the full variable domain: DARVTQTPRHKVTEMGQEVTMRCQPILGHNTVFWYRQTMMQGLELLAYFRNRAPLDDSGMPKDRFSAEMPDATLATLKIQPSEPRDSAVYFCASGLAGEWVNQPQHFGDGTRLSIL.

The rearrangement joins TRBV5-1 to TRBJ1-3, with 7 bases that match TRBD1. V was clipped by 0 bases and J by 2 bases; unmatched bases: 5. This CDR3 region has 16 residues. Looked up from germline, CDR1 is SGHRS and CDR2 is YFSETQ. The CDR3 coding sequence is TGCGCCAGCAGCTTGGGGACAGGCGGACCTGGAAACACCATATATTTT. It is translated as CASSLGTGGPGNTIYF.

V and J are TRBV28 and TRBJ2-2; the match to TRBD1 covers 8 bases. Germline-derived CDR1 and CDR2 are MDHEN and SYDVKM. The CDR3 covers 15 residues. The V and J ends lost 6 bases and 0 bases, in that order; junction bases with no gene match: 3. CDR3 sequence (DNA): TGTGCCAGCAGCACGGGACAGGCGAACACCGGGGAGCTGTTTTTT. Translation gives CASSTGQANTGELFF.